Listed below are T cell receptor beta chains from one sample, sequenced in a study of cytomegalovirus exposure and HLA in healthy donors. Assay: immunoSEQ multiplex PCR; the TCRdb copy retains only in-frame clones and omits some. Among around 190,000 clones listed, 84% were seen once. The sample comprised PBMCs. The origin of the receptors is a girl aged 2 to 10 in good health and CMV-seropositive. CDR3s include the opening cysteine and the closing phenylalanine or tryptophan. The D gene is left open where the match is weak. Size is omitted from some rows. Given values are once, few, many or a class for expanded clones.

TRBV7-9	TRBJ1-2	TRBD1	.	17	CASSLEQGAKTNYGYTF	TGTGCCAGCAGCCTCGAACAGGGGGCGAAGACTAACTATGGCTACACCTTC
TRBV9	TRBJ2-7	TRBD1	.	15	CASSASGQGGYEQYF	TGTGCCAGCAGCGCGTCGGGACAGGGAGGCTACGAGCAGTACTTC
TRBV6-5	TRBJ2-7	.	.	15	CASIGSSEGDYEQYF	TGTGCCAGCATAGGCTCGAGCGAAGGGGACTACGAGCAGTACTTC
TRBV19	TRBJ1-3	.	.	18	CASSIKPGTASSGNTIYF	TGTGCCAGTAGTATAAAGCCCGGGACTGCTAGCTCTGGAAACACCATATATTTT
TRBV11-3	TRBJ2-2	TRBD2	.	19	CASSLVPGLAGDRSGELFF	TGTGCCAGCAGCTTAGTCCCGGGACTAGCGGGAGATCGGTCCGGGGAGCTGTTTTTT
TRBV19	TRBJ1-5	.	few	15	CASRFGGASNQPQHF	TGTGCCAGTAGATTCGGCGGGGCGAGCAATCAGCCCCAGCATTTT
TRBV6-1	TRBJ2-3	.	.	15	CASSESSTSTDTQYF	TGTGCCAGCAGTGAATCTTCTACGAGCACAGATACGCAGTATTTT
TRBV30	TRBJ1-3	.	.	14	CAWSVRQRGNTIYF	TGTGCCTGGAGTGTAAGGCAGAGGGGAAACACCATATATTTT
TRBV6-5	TRBJ1-2	.	.	14	CASSYSTGGYGYTF	TGTGCCAGCAGTTACTCGACCGGGGGGTATGGCTACACCTTC
TRBV19	TRBJ2-7	.	.	13	CASSIGRDYEQYF	TGTGCCAGTAGTATAGGGAGGGACTACGAGCAGTACTTC
TRBV7-8	TRBJ2-2	TRBD1	.	18	CASSSPLGQGGYTGELFF	TGTGCCAGCAGCTCACCCTTGGGACAGGGGGGATACACCGGGGAGCTGTTTTTT
TRBV23-1	TRBJ1-4	.	.	17	CASSQSRPPGGNEKLFF	TGCGCCAGCAGTCAATCTCGTCCGCCAGGAGGTAATGAAAAACTGTTTTTT
TRBV7-8	TRBJ2-3	.	once	14	CASSFYKGKDTQYF	TGTGCCAGCAGCTTCTATAAGGGGAAAGATACGCAGTATTTT
TRBV7-9	TRBJ1-6	.	.	13	CASSLIEGSPLHF	TGTGCCAGCAGCTTGATAGAGGGCTCACCCCTCCACTTT
TRBV5-1	TRBJ2-7	.	.	13	CASSPPGSYEQYF	TGCGCCAGCAGCCCACCCGGCTCCTACGAGCAGTACTTC
TRBV6-5	TRBJ2-6	.	few	12	CASTEKANVLTF	TGTGCCAGCACTGAGAAGGCCAACGTCCTGACTTTC
TRBV27	TRBJ2-7	TRBD2	once	16	CASSFGGDIPAREQYF	TGTGCCAGCAGTTTTGGGGGGGATATACCGGCGCGCGAGCAGTACTTC
TRBV12-5	TRBJ2-7	TRBD2	.	13	CASGARGGYEQYF	TGTGCTAGTGGGGCCCGGGGGGGCTACGAGCAGTACTTC